Presented here are 20 T cell receptor beta chains from one specimen sequenced in a study of response to subunit inactivated influenza vaccine. Each CDR3 protein gets one entry after TCRdb re-called the RT-PCR reads with MiXCR. The sample holds about 650,000 distinct CDR3 sequences, around a sixth seen once. The starting material was PBMCs from blood, obtained approximately 13 days after vaccination. Receptor source: a man aged 45 to 65 who received an inactivated influenza vaccine.

The chain carries TRBV30 and TRBJ2-1; D ambiguous. This CDR3 region has 14 residues. Between the trimmed V and J ends, which lost 2 bases and 4 bases, there was a span of 12 bases. The germline V gene encodes CDR1 GTSNPN and CDR2 SVGIG (reference sequence). Written as DNA, the CDR3 is TGTGCCTGGAGTTGGTCAGACCTATACAATGAGCAGTTCTTC. It yields the protein CAWSWSDLYNEQFF. The full variable domain, its missing parts supplied by reference TRBV30 and TRBJ2-1, is SQTIHQWPATLVQPVGSPLSLECTVEGTSNPNLYWYRQAAGRGLQLLFYSVGIGQISSEVPQNLSASRPQDRQFILSSKKLLLSDSGFYLCAWSWSDLYNEQFFGPGTRLTVL.

This chain links TRBV20-1 with TRBJ2-6; D is unclear. V was pared by 0 bases and J by 0 bases, with 12 bases between. The CDR3 contains 17 residues. Germline V gene lookup returns CDR1 DFQATT and CDR2 SNEGSKA (reference sequence). Written as DNA, the CDR3 is TGCAGTGCTAGAGATCTATTACAAATCTCTGGGGCCAACGTCCTGACTTTC. Protein sequence: CSARDLLQISGANVLTF.

The rearrangement joins TRBV11-2 to TRBJ2-3, with unresolved D. V was shortened by 2 bases and J by 1 base, with 19 bases between the two germline ends. Germline CDR1 SGHAT, CDR2 FQNNGV. This CDR3 has 18 amino acids. The DNA of the CDR3 is TGTGCCAGCAGCTTAATAGTGGACCAGATAAAACGCACAGATACGCAGTATTTT. Protein: CASSLIVDQIKRTDTQYF.

As regards this clonotype: An end of the junction does not agree with germline; a read error may underlie this. The rearrangement joins TRBV9 to TRBJ2-3; perhaps TRBD2 as D (7 bases). Germline CDR1 and CDR2: SGDLS and YYNGEE. CDR3 length: 15 amino acids. As DNA, the CDR3 is TGTGCCAGCAACGTAGGGGGGGTAGGCACAGATACGCAGTATTTT. Amino acids: CASNVGGVGTDTQYF.

This chain connects TRBV7-7 to TRBJ2-5, with 8 positions matching TRBD2. The CDR3 spans 15 residues. V was clipped by 5 bases and J by 5 bases; unmatched bases: 10. From germline, CDR1 is SSHAT and CDR2 FNYEAQ (reference sequence). The CDR3 region has the DNA TGTGCCAGCAGCCCGTCGGGGGGGGGTGGCGAGACCCAGTACTTC. Its protein product is CASSPSGGGGETQYF.

V and J are TRBV5-1 and TRBJ2-5, with a tentative D call TRBD2 (6 bases). Trimming left V 3 bases short and J 5 bases short, with 17 bases between. CDR3 length: 15 residues. CDR1 SGHRS and CDR2 YFSETQ come from the germline V gene. CDR3 protein: CASSSGGSIRETQYF. The CDR3 coding sequence is TGCGCCAGCAGCTCAGGAGGGTCGATTCGGGAGACCCAGTACTTC.

V gene TRBV28 combines with J gene TRBJ2-6; 9 nucleotides match TRBD2. Germline assignment: CDR1 MDHEN and CDR2 SYDVKM. This CDR3 has 17 amino acids. With 10 bases clipped from V and 0 bases from J, the junction kept 10 bases outside the gene matches. In DNA form, the CDR3 reads TGTGCCACCGGGGGGCTAGCGGGGAACTCTGGGGCCAACGTCCTGACTTTC. It codes for CATGGLAGNSGANVLTF.

In this sample, this clonotype turned up a few times. V and J are TRBV6-2 or TRBV6-3 and TRBJ1-5, with 7 bases identical to TRBD1. The germline V gene has CDR1 MNHEY and CDR2 SVGEGT. The CDR3 has 15 amino acids. J was trimmed by 4 bases and V by 5 bases; bases with no gene match: 8. DNA of the CDR3: TGTGCCAGCAGTCCGGCGGGGACAGTGAATCAGCCCCAGCATTTT. Protein product: CASSPAGTVNQPQHF.

This chain uses TRBV3-1 with TRBJ2-1, with D perhaps TRBD1 (5 bases). V was cut by 4 bases and J by 3 bases, with 13 bases left in between. CDR3 length equals 15 residues. Per the germline V gene, CDR1 is LGHDT and CDR2 is YNNKEL (reference sequence). CDR3 sequence: CASSRRQSIYNEQFF. As DNA, the CDR3 is TGTGCCAGCAGCCGACGACAGTCCATCTACAATGAGCAGTTCTTC.

This clonotype has a handful of counts. The V gene is TRBV20-1, the J gene TRBJ2-4; D may be TRBD1 (6 bases). The CDR3 spans 13 residues. CDR1 and CDR2 (germline): DFQATT, SNEGSKA (reference sequence). V was trimmed by 2 bases and J by 9 bases, leaving 14 bases between them. CDR3 nucleotides: TGCAGTGCTAGACAGGGGACCCTAGGCATTCAGTACTTC. Amino acids: CSARQGTLGIQYF.

In this sample, this clonotype turned up a few times. The V call is TRBV2, the J call TRBJ1-5; D unclear. CDR1 is SNHLY, CDR2 FYNNEI, per germline. V lost 8 bases and J lost 2, with 10 bases in between. The CDR3 consists of 13 residues. The CDR3 DNA sequence: TGTGCCAGCGGGAGGGTCGGCAATCAGCCCCAGCATTTT. Translation gives CASGRVGNQPQHF.

The chain uses TRBV5-1 and TRBJ2-7; D gene ambiguous. The CDR3 totals 12 residues. Trimming stripped 1 base from V and 6 bases from J, with 8 bases between. In germline, CDR1 is SGHRS, CDR2 YFSETQ. The CDR3 region is CASSLPEREQYF. DNA for the CDR3: TGCGCCAGCAGCTTGCCTGAACGCGAGCAGTACTTC.

V and J are TRBV20-1 and TRBJ2-3; a weak D match, TRBD2 (6 bases). V lost 3 bases, J lost 1 base, and 11 bases lay in between. Germline V lookup: CDR1 DFQATT, CDR2 SNEGSKA (reference sequence). The CDR3 is 14 residues long. This CDR3 reads CSASAGEGTDTQYF. The CDR3 coding sequence is TGCAGTGCTAGCGCCGGGGAGGGCACAGATACGCAGTATTTT.

In this sample, this clonotype turned up a few times. CDR3 in amino acids: CASSLVPGGRNTIYF. The DNA for the CDR3 is TGCGCCAGCAGCTTGGTACCAGGTGGCCGAAACACCATATATTTT. The chain carries TRBV5-1 and TRBJ1-3, with D unclear. This CDR3 region has 15 residues. Germline assignment: CDR1 SGHRS and CDR2 YFSETQ. V lost 0 bases and J lost 5, with 12 bases in between.

CDR3 in amino acids: CSVARGRTYEQYF. The CDR3 DNA reads as TGCAGCGTTGCACGGGGGCGCACCTACGAGCAGTACTTC. The gene calls are TRBV29-1 and TRBJ2-7; D could derive from TRBD1 or TRBD2 (6 bases each). The CDR3 spans 13 residues. The germline CDR1 and CDR2 sequences are SQVTM and ANQGSEA. Trimming removed 4 bases at V and 2 bases at J, with 12 bases between.

The chain has TRBV6-2 or TRBV6-3 and TRBJ2-5, with 11 bases fitting TRBD1. V gave up 5 bases and J gave up 3 bases; unmatched junction bases: 5. The CDR3 length is 15 residues. Germline lookup yields CDR1 MNHEY and CDR2 SVGEGT. CDR3 sequence: CASSTRTGGEETQYF. The CDR3 nucleotides are TGTGCCAGCAGTACCCGGACAGGGGGCGAAGAGACCCAGTACTTC.

V usage is TRBV10-3 and J usage is TRBJ2-1, with TRBD1 as a possible D gene (6 bases). Per germline, CDR1 ENHRY and CDR2 SYGVKD. The CDR3 extends over 16 amino acids. V was shortened by 3 bases and J by 2 bases, with 14 bases between the two germline ends. The CDR3 DNA reads as TGTGCCATCAGTGATAGGACAGTTGATGCCTACAATGAGCAGTTCTTC. It translates to CAISDRTVDAYNEQFF.

There are a few counts of this clonotype. This chain uses TRBV7-9 with TRBJ2-5; 13 nucleotides agree with TRBD2. Germline V gene data show CDR1 as SEHNR and CDR2 as FQNEAQ (reference sequence). Trimming cost V 5 bases and J 5 bases; bases outside gene matches: 23. CDR3 size: 21 residues. DNA for the CDR3: TGTGCCAGCAGCCAACTCCAGGTCTACCCAGGGACTAGCGGGGTTCTGGAGACCCAGTACTTC. Translation: CASSQLQVYPGTSGVLETQYF. Variable domain in full (rest from reference TRBV7-9 and TRBJ2-5): DTGVSQNPRHKITKRGQNVTFRCDPISEHNRLYWYRQTLGQGPEFLTYFQNEAQLEKSRLLSDRFSAERPKGSFSTLEIQRTEQGDSAMYLCASSQLQVYPGTSGVLETQYFGPGTRLLVL.

This clonotype was picked up a small number of times. The V and J genes are TRBV29-1 and TRBJ2-5, with D possibly being TRBD1 (5 bases). Germline CDR1 is SQVTM and CDR2 is ANQGSEA. The CDR3 covers 12 residues. V was pared by 7 bases and J by 5 bases, with 14 bases between. This CDR3 reads CSGGPGQETQYF. DNA for the CDR3: TGCAGCGGTGGGCCAGGGCAGGAGACCCAGTACTTC.

The chain combines TRBV4-3 with TRBJ2-7; possibly TRBD1 for D (6 bases). This CDR3 has 15 residues. Deletions cut 1 base from V and 2 bases from J, with 12 bases between. Germline CDR1 reads LGHNA; CDR2 reads YSLEER. CDR3 sequence reads: CASSQVLSGAYEQYF. The CDR3, as DNA: TGCGCCAGCAGCCAAGTTTTGTCAGGGGCCTACGAGCAGTACTTC.